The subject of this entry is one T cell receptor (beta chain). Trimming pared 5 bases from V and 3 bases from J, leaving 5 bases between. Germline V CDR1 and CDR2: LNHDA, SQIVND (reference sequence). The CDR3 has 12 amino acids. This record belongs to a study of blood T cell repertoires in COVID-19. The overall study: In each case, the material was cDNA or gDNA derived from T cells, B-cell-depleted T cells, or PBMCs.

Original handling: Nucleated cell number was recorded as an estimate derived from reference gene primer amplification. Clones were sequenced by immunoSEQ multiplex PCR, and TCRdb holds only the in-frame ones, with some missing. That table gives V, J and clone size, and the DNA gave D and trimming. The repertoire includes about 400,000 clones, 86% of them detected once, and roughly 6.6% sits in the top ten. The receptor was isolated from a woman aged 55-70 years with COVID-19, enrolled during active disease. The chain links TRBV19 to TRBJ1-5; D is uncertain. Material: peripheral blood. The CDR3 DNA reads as TGTGCCAGTAGTTCCCACAATCAGCCCCAGCATTTT. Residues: CASSSHNQPQHF.